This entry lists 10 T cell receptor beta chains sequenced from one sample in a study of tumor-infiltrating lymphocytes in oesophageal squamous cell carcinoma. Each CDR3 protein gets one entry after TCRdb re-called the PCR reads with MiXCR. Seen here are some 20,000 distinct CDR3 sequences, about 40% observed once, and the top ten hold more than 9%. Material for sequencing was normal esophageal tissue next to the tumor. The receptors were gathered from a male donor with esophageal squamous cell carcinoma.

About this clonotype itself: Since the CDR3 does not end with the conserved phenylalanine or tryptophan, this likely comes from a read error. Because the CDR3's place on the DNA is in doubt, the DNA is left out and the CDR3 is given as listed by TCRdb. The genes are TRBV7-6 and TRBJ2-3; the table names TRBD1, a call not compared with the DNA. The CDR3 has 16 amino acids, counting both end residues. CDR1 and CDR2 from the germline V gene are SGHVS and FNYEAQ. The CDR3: CASSFGGISYEQYFGP.

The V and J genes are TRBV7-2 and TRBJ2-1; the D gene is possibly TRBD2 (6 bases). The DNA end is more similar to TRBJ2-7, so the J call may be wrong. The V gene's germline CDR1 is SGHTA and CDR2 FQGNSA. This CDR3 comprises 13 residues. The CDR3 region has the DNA TGTGCCAGCAGTTTTGACGGGAGACGCGAGCAGTACTTC. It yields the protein CASSFDGRREQYF.

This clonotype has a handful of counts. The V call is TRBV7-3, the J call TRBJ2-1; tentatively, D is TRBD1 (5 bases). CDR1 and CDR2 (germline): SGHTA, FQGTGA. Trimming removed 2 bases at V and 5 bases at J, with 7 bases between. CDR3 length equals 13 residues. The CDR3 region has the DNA TGTGCCAGCAGCTTAGCCAGGGACAATGAGCAGTTCTTC. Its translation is CASSLARDNEQFF.

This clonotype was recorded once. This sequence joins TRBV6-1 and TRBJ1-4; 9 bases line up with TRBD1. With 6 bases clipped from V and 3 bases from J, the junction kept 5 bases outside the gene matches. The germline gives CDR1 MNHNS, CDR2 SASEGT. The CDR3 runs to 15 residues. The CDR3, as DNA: TGTGCCAGCAGGTACAGGGGGCAGGCTAATGAAAAACTGTTTTTT. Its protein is CASRYRGQANEKLFF.

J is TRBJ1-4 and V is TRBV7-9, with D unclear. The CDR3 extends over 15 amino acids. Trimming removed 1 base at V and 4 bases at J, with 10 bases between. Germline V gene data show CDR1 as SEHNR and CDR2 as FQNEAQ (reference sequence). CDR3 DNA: TGTGCCAGCAGCTTAGGCAGACGGGATAATGAAAAACTGTTTTTT. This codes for CASSLGRRDNEKLFF.

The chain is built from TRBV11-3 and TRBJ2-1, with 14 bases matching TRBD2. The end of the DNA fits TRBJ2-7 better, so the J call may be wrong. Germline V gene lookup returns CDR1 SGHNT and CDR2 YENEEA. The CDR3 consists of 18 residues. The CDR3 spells CASSSFGLAGGGDNEQYF. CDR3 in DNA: TGTGCCAGCAGCTCCTTTGGACTAGCGGGAGGAGGAGACAATGAGCAGTACTTC.

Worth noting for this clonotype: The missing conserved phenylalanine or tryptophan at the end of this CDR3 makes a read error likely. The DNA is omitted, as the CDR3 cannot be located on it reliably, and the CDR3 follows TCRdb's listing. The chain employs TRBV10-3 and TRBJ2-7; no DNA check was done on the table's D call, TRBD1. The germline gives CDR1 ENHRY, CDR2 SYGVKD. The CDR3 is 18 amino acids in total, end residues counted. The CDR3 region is CAISVTSRDTFHEQFFGS.

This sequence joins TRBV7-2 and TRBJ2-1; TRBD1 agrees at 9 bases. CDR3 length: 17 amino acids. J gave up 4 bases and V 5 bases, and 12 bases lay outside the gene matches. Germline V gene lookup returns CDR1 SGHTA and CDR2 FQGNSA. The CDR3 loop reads CASSPKVWDRAYNEQFF. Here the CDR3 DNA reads TGTGCCAGCAGCCCAAAAGTCTGGGACAGGGCATACAATGAGCAGTTCTTC.

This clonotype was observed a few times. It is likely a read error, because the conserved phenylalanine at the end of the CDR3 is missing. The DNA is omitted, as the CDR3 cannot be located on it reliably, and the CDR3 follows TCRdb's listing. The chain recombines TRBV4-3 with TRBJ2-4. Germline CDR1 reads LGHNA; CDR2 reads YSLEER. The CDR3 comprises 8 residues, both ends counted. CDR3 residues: CASSQMVP.

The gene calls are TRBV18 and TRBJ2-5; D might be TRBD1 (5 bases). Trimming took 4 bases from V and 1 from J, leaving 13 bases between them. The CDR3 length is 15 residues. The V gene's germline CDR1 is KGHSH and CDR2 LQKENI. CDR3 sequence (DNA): TGTGCCAGCTCACGGAATAGGGGCACCCAAGAGACCCAGTACTTC. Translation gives CASSRNRGTQETQYF. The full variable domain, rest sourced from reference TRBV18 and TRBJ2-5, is NAGVMQNPRHLVRRRGQEARLRCSPMKGHSHVYWYRQLPEEGLKFMVYLQKENIIDESGMPKERFSAEFPKEGPSILRIQQVVRGDSAAYFCASSRNRGTQETQYFGPGTRLLVL.